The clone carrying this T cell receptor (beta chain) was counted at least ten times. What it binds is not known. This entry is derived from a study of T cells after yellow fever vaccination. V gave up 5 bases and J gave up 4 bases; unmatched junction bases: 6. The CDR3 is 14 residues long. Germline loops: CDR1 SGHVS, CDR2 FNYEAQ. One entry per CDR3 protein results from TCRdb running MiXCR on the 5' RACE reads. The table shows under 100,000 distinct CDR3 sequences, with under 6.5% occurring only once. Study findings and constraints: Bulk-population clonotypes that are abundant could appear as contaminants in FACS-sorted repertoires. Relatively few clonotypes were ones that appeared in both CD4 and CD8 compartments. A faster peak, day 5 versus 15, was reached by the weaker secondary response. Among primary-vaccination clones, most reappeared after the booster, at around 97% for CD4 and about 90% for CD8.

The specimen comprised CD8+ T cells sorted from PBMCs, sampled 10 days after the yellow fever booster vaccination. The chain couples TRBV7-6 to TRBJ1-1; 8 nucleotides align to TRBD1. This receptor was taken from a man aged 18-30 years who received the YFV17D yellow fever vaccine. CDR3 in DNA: TGTGCCAGCAGCAGATCCGGACAGGGCACTGAAGCTTTCTTT. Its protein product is CASSRSGQGTEAFF.